The clone carrying this TCR beta chain came up once. The CDR3 spans 13 residues. V lost 3 bases, J lost 0 bases, and 3 bases lay in between. Germline V gene sequence: CDR1 GTSNPN, CDR2 SVGIG (reference sequence). The data were produced by immunoSEQ multiplex PCR, yet TCRdb's version contains in-frame clones alone and is incomplete. The sample has a few hundred thousand clones; around 83% are singletons. These data come from a study of blood T cell repertoires in COVID-19. About the research overall: Samples taken during acute and convalescent COVID-19 were collected in the United States, Italy and Spain.

The rearrangement joins TRBV30 to TRBJ1-6; D gene unclear. The specimen sequenced was peripheral blood. The clonotype originates from a man aged 45-65 years with active or convalescent COVID-19. In nucleotides, the CDR3 is TGTGCCTGGAGGAGCTCCTATAATTCACCCCTCCACTTT. Encoded protein: CAWRSSYNSPLHF.